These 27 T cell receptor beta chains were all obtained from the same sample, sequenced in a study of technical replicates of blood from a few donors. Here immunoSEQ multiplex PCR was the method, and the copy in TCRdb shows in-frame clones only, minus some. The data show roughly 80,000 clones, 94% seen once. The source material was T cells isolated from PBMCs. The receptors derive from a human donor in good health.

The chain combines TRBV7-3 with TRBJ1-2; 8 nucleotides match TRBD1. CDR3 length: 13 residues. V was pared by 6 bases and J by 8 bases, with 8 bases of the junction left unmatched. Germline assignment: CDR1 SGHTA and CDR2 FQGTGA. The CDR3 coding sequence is TGTGCCAGCAGACCTGGACAGGGTGGCGGCTACACCTTC. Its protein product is CASRPGQGGGYTF.

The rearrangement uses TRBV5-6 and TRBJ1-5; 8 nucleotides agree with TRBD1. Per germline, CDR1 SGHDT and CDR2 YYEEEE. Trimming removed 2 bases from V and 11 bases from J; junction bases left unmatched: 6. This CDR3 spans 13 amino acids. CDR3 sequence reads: CASSLVDRGAQHF. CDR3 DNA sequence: TGTGCCAGCAGCTTAGTAGACAGGGGAGCCCAGCATTTT.

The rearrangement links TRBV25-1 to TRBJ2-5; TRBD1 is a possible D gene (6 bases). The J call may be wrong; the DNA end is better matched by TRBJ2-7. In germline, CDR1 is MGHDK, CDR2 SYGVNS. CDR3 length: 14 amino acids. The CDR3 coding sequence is TGTGCCAGCAGTGGTCCCGGGACAAGTTACGAGCAGTACTTC. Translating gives CASSGPGTSYEQYF.

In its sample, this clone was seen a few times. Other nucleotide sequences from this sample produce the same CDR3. The CDR3 reads CASRTGGTEAFF. DNA of the CDR3: TGTGCCAGCCGGACAGGGGGCACCGAAGCTTTCTTT. The gene calls are TRBV19 and TRBJ1-1, with TRBD1 identical over 11 bases. This CDR3 has 12 residues. The trim removed 9 bases at V and 8 bases at J, leaving 5 bases unmatched. Germline CDR1 LNHDA, CDR2 SQIVND (reference sequence).

The CDR3 DNA reads as TGCGCCAGCAGCCTGGACAGCCCAGACGAAAAACTGTTTTTT. Residues: CASSLDSPDEKLFF. The chain has TRBV4-3 and TRBJ1-4; D may be TRBD1 (6 bases). CDR3 length: 14 residues. V was pared by 4 bases and J by 8 bases, with 14 bases between. Germline CDR1 reads LGHNA; CDR2 reads YSLEER.

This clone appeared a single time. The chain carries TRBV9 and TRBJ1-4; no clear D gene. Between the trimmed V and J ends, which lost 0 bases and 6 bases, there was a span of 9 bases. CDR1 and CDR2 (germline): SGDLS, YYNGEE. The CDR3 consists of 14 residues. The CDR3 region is CASSVGQVDEKLFF. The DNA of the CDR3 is TGTGCCAGCAGCGTAGGGCAGGTAGATGAAAAACTGTTTTTT. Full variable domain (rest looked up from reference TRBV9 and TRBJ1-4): DSGVTQTPKHLITATGQRVTLRCSPRSGDLSVYWYQQSLDQGLQFLIQYYNGEERAKGNILERFSAQQFPDLHSELNLSSLELGDSALYFCASSVGQVDEKLFFGSGTQLSVL.

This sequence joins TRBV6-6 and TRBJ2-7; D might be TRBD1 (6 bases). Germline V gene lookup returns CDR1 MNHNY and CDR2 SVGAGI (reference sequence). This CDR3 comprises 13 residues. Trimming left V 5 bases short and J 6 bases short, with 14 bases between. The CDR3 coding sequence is TGTGCCAGCAGTAGACAGGAGGCGTTCGAGCAGTACTTC. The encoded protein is CASSRQEAFEQYF.

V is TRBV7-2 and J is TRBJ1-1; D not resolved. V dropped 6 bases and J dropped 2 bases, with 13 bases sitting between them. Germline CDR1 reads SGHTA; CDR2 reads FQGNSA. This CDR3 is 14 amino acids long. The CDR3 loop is CASSPGRGNTEAFF. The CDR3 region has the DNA TGTGCCAGCAGTCCAGGCCGGGGTAACACTGAAGCTTTCTTT.

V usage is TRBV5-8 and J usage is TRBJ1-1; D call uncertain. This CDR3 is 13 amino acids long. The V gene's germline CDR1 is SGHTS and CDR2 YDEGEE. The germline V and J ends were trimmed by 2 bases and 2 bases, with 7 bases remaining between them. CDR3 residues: CASSFTDNTEAFF. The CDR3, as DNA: TGTGCCAGCAGCTTTACAGATAACACTGAAGCTTTCTTT.

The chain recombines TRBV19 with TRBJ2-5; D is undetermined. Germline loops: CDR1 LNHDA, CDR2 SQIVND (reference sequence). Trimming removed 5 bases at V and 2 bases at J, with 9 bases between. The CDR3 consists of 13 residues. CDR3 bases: TGTGCCAGTAGTTCTGACATTCAAGAGACCCAGTACTTC. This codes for CASSSDIQETQYF.

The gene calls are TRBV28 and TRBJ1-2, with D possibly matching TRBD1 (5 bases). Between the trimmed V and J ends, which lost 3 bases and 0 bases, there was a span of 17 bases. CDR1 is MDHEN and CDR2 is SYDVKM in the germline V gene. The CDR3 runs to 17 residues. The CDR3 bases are TGTGCCAGCAGTTTTACAGGATTAGGAAAAGCTAACTATGGCTACACCTTC. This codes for CASSFTGLGKANYGYTF.

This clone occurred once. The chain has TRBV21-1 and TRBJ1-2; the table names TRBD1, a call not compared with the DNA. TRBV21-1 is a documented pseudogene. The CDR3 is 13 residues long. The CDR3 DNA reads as TGTGCCTTCTATTGGGACAGGGTAAGGGGCTACACCTTC. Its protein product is CAFYWDRVRGYTF.

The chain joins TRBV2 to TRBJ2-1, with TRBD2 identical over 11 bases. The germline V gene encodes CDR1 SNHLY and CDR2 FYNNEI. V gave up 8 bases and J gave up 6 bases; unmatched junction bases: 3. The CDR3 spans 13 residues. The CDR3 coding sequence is TGTGCCAGCTTAACTAGCGGGAGCAATGAGCAGTTCTTC. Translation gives CASLTSGSNEQFF.

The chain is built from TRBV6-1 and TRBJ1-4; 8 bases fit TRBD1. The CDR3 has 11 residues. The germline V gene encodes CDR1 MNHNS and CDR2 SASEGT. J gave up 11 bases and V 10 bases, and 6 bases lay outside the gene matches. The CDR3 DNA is TGTGCCATAAGGACAGGGAGGAAACTGTTTTTT. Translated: CAIRTGRKLFF.

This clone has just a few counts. The CDR3 spells CASSRQAGEQFF. The CDR3 region has the DNA TGTGCCAGCAGCCGTCAAGCCGGGGAGCAGTTCTTC. The rearrangement joins TRBV7-6 to TRBJ2-1; D is unresolved. Trimming left V 5 bases short and J 10 bases short, with 12 bases between. Germline V gives CDR1 SGHVS, CDR2 FNYEAQ. This CDR3 contains 12 residues.

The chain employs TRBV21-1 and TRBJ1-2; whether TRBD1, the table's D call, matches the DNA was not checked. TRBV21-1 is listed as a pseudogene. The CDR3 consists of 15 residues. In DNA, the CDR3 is TGTGCCAGCAGCAAGACAGGATTAGCTAACTATGGCTACACCTTC. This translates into CASSKTGLANYGYTF.

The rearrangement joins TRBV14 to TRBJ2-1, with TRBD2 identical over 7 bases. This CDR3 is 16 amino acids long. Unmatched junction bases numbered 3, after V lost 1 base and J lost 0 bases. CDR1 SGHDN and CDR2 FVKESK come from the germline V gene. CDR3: CASSQGSGNSYNEQFF. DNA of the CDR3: TGTGCCAGCAGCCAAGGCAGCGGGAACTCCTACAATGAGCAGTTCTTC.

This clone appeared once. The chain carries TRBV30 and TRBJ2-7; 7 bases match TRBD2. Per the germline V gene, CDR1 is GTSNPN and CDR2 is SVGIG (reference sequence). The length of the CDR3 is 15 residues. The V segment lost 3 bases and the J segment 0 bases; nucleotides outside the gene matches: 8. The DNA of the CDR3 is TGTGCCTGGAGGAGACTAGCCTTTAGCTCCTACGAGCAGTACTTC. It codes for CAWRRLAFSSYEQYF.

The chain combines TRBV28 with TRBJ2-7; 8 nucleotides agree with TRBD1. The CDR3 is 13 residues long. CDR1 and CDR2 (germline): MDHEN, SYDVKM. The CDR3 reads CSTHPTGDYEQYF. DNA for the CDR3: TGTTCCACCCATCCGACAGGGGACTACGAGCAGTACTTC.

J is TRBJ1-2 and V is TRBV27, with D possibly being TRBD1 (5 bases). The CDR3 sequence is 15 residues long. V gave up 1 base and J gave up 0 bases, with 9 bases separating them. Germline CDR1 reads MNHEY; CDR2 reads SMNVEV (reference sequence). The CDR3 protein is CASSLWGGSNYGYTF. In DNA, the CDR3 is TGTGCCAGCAGTTTATGGGGGGGTTCTAACTATGGCTACACCTTC.

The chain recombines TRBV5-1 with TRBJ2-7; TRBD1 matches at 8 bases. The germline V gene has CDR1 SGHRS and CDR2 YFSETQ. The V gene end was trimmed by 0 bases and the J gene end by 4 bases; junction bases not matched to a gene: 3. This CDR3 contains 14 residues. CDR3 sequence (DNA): TGCGCCAGCAGCTTGGGGCAGGGGGCATACGAGCAGTACTTC. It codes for CASSLGQGAYEQYF.

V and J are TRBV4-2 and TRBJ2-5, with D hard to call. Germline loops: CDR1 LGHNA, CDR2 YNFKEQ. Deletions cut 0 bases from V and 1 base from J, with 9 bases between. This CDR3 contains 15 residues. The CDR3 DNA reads TGTGCCAGCAGCCAAGAGTGGGCCTCCCAAGAGACCCAGTACTTC. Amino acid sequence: CASSQEWASQETQYF.

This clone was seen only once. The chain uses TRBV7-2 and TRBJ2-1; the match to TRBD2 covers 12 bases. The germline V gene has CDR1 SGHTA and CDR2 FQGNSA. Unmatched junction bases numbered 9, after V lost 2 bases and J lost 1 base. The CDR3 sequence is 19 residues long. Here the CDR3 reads CASSLWASGREGSYNEQFF. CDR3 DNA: TGTGCCAGCAGCTTATGGGCTAGCGGGAGGGAAGGGTCCTACAATGAGCAGTTCTTC.

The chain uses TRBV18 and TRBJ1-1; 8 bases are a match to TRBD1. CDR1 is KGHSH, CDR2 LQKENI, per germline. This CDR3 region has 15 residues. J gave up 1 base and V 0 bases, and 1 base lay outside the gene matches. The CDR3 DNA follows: TGTGCCAGCTCACCACCGGGACAGGCGAACACTGAAGCTTTCTTT. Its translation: CASSPPGQANTEAFF.

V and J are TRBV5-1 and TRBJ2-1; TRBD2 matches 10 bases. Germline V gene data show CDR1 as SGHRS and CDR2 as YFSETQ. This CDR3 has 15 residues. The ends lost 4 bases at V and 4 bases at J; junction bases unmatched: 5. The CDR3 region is CASSALAGKYNEQFF. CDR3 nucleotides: TGCGCCAGCAGCGCACTAGCGGGGAAATACAATGAGCAGTTCTTC. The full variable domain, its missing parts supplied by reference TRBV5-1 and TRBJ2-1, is KAGVTQTPRYLIKTRGQQVTLSCSPISGHRSVSWYQQTPGQGLQFLFEYFSETQRNKGNFPGRFSGRQFSNSRSEMNVSTLELGDSALYLCASSALAGKYNEQFFGPGTRLTVL.

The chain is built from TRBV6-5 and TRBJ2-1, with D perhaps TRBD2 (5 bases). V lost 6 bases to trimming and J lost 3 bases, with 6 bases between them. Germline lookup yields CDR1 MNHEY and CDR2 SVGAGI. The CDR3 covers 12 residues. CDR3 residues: CASRSGYNEQFF. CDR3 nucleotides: TGTGCCAGCAGAAGCGGCTACAATGAGCAGTTCTTC.

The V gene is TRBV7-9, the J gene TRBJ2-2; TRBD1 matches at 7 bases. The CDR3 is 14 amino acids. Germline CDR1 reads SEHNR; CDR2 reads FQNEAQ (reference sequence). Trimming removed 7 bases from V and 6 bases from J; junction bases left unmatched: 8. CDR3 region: CASMNQGVSGELFF. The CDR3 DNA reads TGTGCCAGCATGAACCAGGGGGTATCCGGGGAGCTGTTTTTT.